The source of this T cell receptor beta chain is a study of cytomegalovirus exposure and HLA in healthy donors. The wider study: An earlier analysis identified 95 million to 120 million unique TCR beta sequences in about 179 million T cells. Notes on the study in general: Upon later analysis, TCR association rates were observed to vary by HLA locus, being highest for DRB1 and lowest for HLA-C. Several of the most significant clusters appeared, in a later analysis, to be linked to common viral pathogens.

The PCR used 60 Vbeta and 13 Jbeta primers. The data were produced by immunoSEQ multiplex PCR, yet TCRdb's version contains in-frame clones alone and is incomplete. The sample shows around 130,000 clones, roughly 78% of them seen only once. This clone has just one count. The antigen remains undetermined. The sample comprised PBMCs. The source is a male donor in good health and CMV-seronegative.

The CDR3 DNA is TGTGCCAGCCTGGCGGCAGGGGCTATCAATCAGCCCCAGCATTTT. Its translation is CASLAAGAINQPQHF. J is TRBJ1-5 and V is TRBV2; a possible D gene is TRBD1 (6 bases). Trimming cost V 8 bases and J 3 bases, with 17 bases left between them. Germline CDR1 is SNHLY and CDR2 is FYNNEI. This CDR3 has 15 residues. The full variable domain, its missing parts supplied by reference TRBV2 and TRBJ1-5, is EPEVTQTPSHQVTQMGQEVILRCVPISNHLYFYWYRQILGQKVEFLVSFYNNEISEKSEIFDDQFSVERPDGSNFTLKIRSTKLEDSAMYFCASLAAGAINQPQHFGDGTRLSIL.